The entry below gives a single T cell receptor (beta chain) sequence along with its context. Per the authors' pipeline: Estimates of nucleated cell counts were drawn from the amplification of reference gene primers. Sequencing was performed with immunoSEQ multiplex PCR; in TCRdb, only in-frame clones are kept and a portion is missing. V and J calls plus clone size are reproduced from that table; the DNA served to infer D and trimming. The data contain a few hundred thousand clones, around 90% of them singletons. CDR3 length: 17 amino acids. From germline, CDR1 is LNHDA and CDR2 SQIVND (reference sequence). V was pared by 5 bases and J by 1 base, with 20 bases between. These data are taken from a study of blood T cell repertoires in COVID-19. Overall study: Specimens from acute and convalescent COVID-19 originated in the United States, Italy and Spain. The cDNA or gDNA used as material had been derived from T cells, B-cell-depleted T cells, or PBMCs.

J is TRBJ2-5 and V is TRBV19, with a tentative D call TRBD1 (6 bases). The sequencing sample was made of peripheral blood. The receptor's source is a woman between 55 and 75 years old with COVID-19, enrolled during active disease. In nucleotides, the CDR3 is TGTGCCAGTAGTTTACAGGGAACCCTGGCCCCCCAAGAGACCCAGTACTTC. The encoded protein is CASSLQGTLAPQETQYF.